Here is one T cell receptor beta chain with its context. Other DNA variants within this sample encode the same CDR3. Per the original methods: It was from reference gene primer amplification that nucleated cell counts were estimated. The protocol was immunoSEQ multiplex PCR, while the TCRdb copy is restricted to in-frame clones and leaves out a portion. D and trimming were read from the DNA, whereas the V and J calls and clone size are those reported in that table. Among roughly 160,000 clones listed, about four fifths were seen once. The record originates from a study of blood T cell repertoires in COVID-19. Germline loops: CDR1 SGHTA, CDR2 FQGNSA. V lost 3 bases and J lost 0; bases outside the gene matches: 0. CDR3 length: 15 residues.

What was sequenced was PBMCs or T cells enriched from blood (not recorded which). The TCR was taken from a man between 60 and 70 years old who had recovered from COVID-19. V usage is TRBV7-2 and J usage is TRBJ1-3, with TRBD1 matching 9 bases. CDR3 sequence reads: CASSLGQGSGNTIYF. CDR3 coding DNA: TGTGCCAGCAGCTTGGGACAGGGCTCTGGAAACACCATATATTTT. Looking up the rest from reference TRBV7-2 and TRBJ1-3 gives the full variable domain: GAGVSQSPSNKVTEKGKDVELRCDPISGHTALYWYRQSLGQGLEFLIYFQGNSAPDKSGLPSDRFSAERTGGSVSTLTIQRTQQEDSAVYLCASSLGQGSGNTIYFGEGSWLTVV.